This TCR beta chain is drawn from a study of T-cell reconstitution after alpha-beta-depleted transplantation in children. The V and J ends lost 0 bases and 5 bases respectively, with 10 bases between them. The V gene's germline CDR1 is SEHNR and CDR2 FQNEAQ (reference sequence). The CDR3 is 14 amino acids. This clonotype was observed once. Unique molecular identifiers were incorporated when the TCRbeta library was constructed. TCRdb reprocessed the PCR reads with MiXCR, giving one entry per CDR3 protein. Among 200,000 to 250,000 distinct CDR3 sequences listed, approximately 9.8% were seen once. The sequence came from a human donor who donated a stem cell graft to a child with SCID. This chain links TRBV7-9 with TRBJ1-1, with D maybe TRBD1 (5 bases). The sample consisted of PBMCs from the stem cell graft donor, taken from the stem cell graft. CDR3 residues: CASSLAGEGTEAFF. The CDR3 region has the DNA TGTGCCAGCAGCTTAGCGGGGGAGGGGACTGAAGCTTTCTTT. Complete variable domain (other parts from reference TRBV7-9 and TRBJ1-1): DTGVSQNPRHKITKRGQNVTFRCDPISEHNRLYWYRQTLGQGPEFLTYFQNEAQLEKSRLLSDRFSAERPKGSFSTLEIQRTEQGDSAMYLCASSLAGEGTEAFFGQGTRLTVV.